This T cell receptor (beta chain) stems from a study of blood T cell repertoires in COVID-19. Study-wide background: Specimens from acute and convalescent COVID-19 originated in the United States, Italy and Spain. T cells, B-cell-depleted T cells, or PBMCs supplied cDNA or gDNA.

CDR1 SGDLS and CDR2 YYNGEE come from the germline V gene. Trimming left V 0 bases short and J 4 bases short, with 4 bases between. CDR3 size: 12 residues. The authors' processing: Reference gene primers were amplified, and this amplification served to estimate nucleated cell counts. The data were produced by immunoSEQ multiplex PCR, yet TCRdb's version contains in-frame clones alone and is incomplete. From that table come the V and J calls and clone size; the DNA was used to work out D and trimming. This table holds roughly 330,000 clones, approximately 88% found once. Sequencing was done on a sample of peripheral blood. The sequence was collected from a woman between 45 and 65 years old with active or convalescent COVID-19. This chain connects TRBV9 to TRBJ1-2; D gene uncertain. CDR3 in DNA: TGTGCCAGCAGCGTAGACAGCTATGGCTACACCTTC. Amino acids: CASSVDSYGYTF.